This T cell receptor beta chain was recorded in a study of blood T cell repertoires in COVID-19. Turning to the study itself: Acute-phase and convalescent COVID-19 samples originated in the United States, Italy and Spain. In each case, the material was cDNA or gDNA derived from T cells, B-cell-depleted T cells, or PBMCs.

As originally analysed: Amplification with reference gene primers provided the estimates of nucleated cell counts. Here immunoSEQ multiplex PCR was the method, and the copy in TCRdb shows in-frame clones only, minus some. V and J calls and clone size are given by that table; D and trimming were obtained from the DNA. The table records about 310,000 clones, around 87% of them present only once. Germline values: CDR1 MDHEN, CDR2 SYDVKM. The CDR3 contains 14 residues. V was pared by 4 bases and J by 3 bases, with 6 bases of the junction left unmatched. This sequence originates from a man in his fifties or sixties with active or convalescent COVID-19. This chain uses TRBV28 with TRBJ2-7; 7 bases align to TRBD1. Sequencing used peripheral blood. The CDR3 is CASSSRDRVYEQYF. The CDR3 DNA follows: TGTGCCAGCAGTTCGCGAGACAGGGTCTACGAGCAGTACTTC.